These T cell receptor beta chains were read from a single sample in a study of T cell changes during pregnancy in multiple sclerosis. Generated by immunoSEQ multiplex PCR, the TCRdb table keeps only in-frame clones and is missing some. In the table there are 55,000 to 95,000 clones, around 90% of which are singletons. The material was peripheral blood, obtained in the second trimester of pregnancy. These receptors originate from a female donor in good health, enrolled as a control in a pregnancy study. Each CDR3 is given with its conserved first and last residue. Fields, in order: J gene, V gene, clone size, D gene, CDR3 DNA, CDR3 protein. The D gene is left open where the match is weak. Size values are once, few and many counts, or a class for expanded clones, and some rows have none.

j_gene: TRBJ2-7
v_gene: TRBV7-9
abundance: NA
d_gene: NA
CDR3nt: TGTGCCAGCACCTGGGCCCAGGGGTACGGTCGCTACGAGCAGTACTTC
CDR3aa: CASTWAQGYGRYEQYF

j_gene: TRBJ2-2
v_gene: TRBV9
abundance: NA
d_gene: TRBD1
CDR3nt: TGTGCCAGCAATAGGGGACAGCCCACCGGGGAGCTGTTTTTT
CDR3aa: CASNRGQPTGELFF

j_gene: TRBJ1-1
v_gene: TRBV5-6
abundance: NA
d_gene: NA
CDR3nt: TGTGCCAGCAGCTTGGGGGGGAGGGGGGCGAACACTGAAGCTTTCTTT
CDR3aa: CASSLGGRGANTEAFF

j_gene: TRBJ2-1
v_gene: TRBV19
abundance: NA
d_gene: NA
CDR3nt: TGTGCCAGTAGTCCTACTAGTGGGCCCCTGGAGCAGTTCTTC
CDR3aa: CASSPTSGPLEQFF

j_gene: TRBJ1-5
v_gene: TRBV7-9
abundance: NA
d_gene: NA
CDR3nt: TGTGCCAGCACCATGGGGGGGAATCAGCCCCAGCATTTT
CDR3aa: CASTMGGNQPQHF

j_gene: TRBJ1-5
v_gene: TRBV6-1
abundance: NA
d_gene: NA
CDR3nt: TGTGCCAGCAGTGAAAAGCCGGGGGGAGATCAGCCCCAGCATTTT
CDR3aa: CASSEKPGGDQPQHF

j_gene: TRBJ1-4
v_gene: TRBV9
abundance: NA
d_gene: NA
CDR3nt: TGTGCCAGCAGCGACTCAACTAATGAAAAACTGTTTTTT
CDR3aa: CASSDSTNEKLFF

j_gene: TRBJ1-4
v_gene: TRBV7-9
abundance: NA
d_gene: NA
CDR3nt: TGTGCCAGCAGCTTACCTTCCCCGGAGGAAAAACTGTTTTTT
CDR3aa: CASSLPSPEEKLFF

j_gene: TRBJ2-1
v_gene: TRBV11-2
abundance: NA
d_gene: TRBD2
CDR3nt: TGTGCCAGCAGCCCGGGCCCGGGACTAGCGGGGGGGTCCTACAATGAGCAGTTCTTC
CDR3aa: CASSPGPGLAGGSYNEQFF

j_gene: TRBJ1-4
v_gene: TRBV14
abundance: NA
d_gene: NA
CDR3nt: TGTGCCAGCAGCCAAGAAAATAGCCCCCTGCGAAAACTGTTTTTT
CDR3aa: CASSQENSPLRKLFF

j_gene: TRBJ1-4
v_gene: TRBV30
abundance: NA
d_gene: TRBD1
CDR3nt: TGTGCCTCATCCGGGACAGCAGATGAAAAACTGTTTTTT
CDR3aa: CASSGTADEKLFF

j_gene: TRBJ2-7
v_gene: TRBV6-6
abundance: NA
d_gene: NA
CDR3nt: TGTGCCAGCAGCCTGGGACATTACTACGAGCAGTACTTC
CDR3aa: CASSLGHYYEQYF

j_gene: TRBJ1-2
v_gene: TRBV4-2
abundance: NA
d_gene: TRBD1
CDR3nt: TGTGCCAGCAGCCAAGATAATAGGGGACAGGGGTCCCGTCGGGGCTACACCTTC
CDR3aa: CASSQDNRGQGSRRGYTF

j_gene: TRBJ1-1
v_gene: TRBV7-9
abundance: few
d_gene: TRBD1
CDR3nt: TGTGCCAGCAGCCAACAGGGGTCGAACACTGAAGCTTTCTTT
CDR3aa: CASSQQGSNTEAFF

j_gene: TRBJ1-2
v_gene: TRBV11-2
abundance: NA
d_gene: NA
CDR3nt: TGTGCCAGCAGCTTAGGGGACAACCCCTACTATGGCTACACCTTC
CDR3aa: CASSLGDNPYYGYTF

j_gene: TRBJ2-1
v_gene: TRBV5-1
abundance: NA
d_gene: TRBD2
CDR3nt: TGCGCCAGCAGCTCGGGACTAGCGGGCTTTTACAATGAGCAGTTCTTC
CDR3aa: CASSSGLAGFYNEQFF

j_gene: TRBJ2-2
v_gene: TRBV9
abundance: NA
d_gene: NA
CDR3nt: TGTGCCAGCAGTGTCTCAGGGTCGAACACCGGGGAGCTGTTTTTT
CDR3aa: CASSVSGSNTGELFF

j_gene: TRBJ2-7
v_gene: TRBV18
abundance: NA
d_gene: TRBD1
CDR3nt: TGTGCCAGCTCCCCACAGGGGGACTACGAGCAGTACTTC
CDR3aa: CASSPQGDYEQYF

j_gene: TRBJ2-7
v_gene: TRBV19
abundance: NA
d_gene: TRBD1
CDR3nt: TGTGCCAGTAGTGCCAGGGACAGGGGGTCCCCCTACGAGCAGTACTTC
CDR3aa: CASSARDRGSPYEQYF

j_gene: TRBJ2-2
v_gene: TRBV9
abundance: NA
d_gene: TRBD1
CDR3nt: TGTGCCAGCAGCGCAGGGGGACCCTCGAACACCGGGGAGCTGTTTTTT
CDR3aa: CASSAGGPSNTGELFF

j_gene: TRBJ1-1
v_gene: TRBV27
abundance: NA
d_gene: TRBD1
CDR3nt: TGTGCCAGCAGTTCAATACCCGGACAGGGACTGAACACTGAAGCTTTCTTT
CDR3aa: CASSSIPGQGLNTEAFF

j_gene: TRBJ2-7
v_gene: TRBV27
abundance: NA
d_gene: NA
CDR3nt: TGTGCCAGCAGACCCTCGAGCAGAGGGTTACCGCAGTACTTC
CDR3aa: CASRPSSRGLPQYF

j_gene: TRBJ1-4
v_gene: TRBV4-2
abundance: many
d_gene: NA
CDR3nt: TGTGCCAGCAGCCAAGGTCCGCTGGGGCCTTCAGATGAAAAACTGTTTTTT
CDR3aa: CASSQGPLGPSDEKLFF